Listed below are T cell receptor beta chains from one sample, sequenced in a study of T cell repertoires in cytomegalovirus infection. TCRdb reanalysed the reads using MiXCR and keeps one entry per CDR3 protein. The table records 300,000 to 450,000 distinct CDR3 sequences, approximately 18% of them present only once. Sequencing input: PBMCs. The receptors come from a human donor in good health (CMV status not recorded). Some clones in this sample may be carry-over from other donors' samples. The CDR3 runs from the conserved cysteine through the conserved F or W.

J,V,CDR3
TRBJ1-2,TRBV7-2,CASSYAGGANYGYTF
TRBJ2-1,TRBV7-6,CASSLGWGTSVRNEQFF
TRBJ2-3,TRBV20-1,CSGVGLAGFWTDTQYF
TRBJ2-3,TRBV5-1,CASSSDRGPLDTQYF
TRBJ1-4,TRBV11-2,CASRDRVFAREKLFF
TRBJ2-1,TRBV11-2,CASSPFPDPGEQFF
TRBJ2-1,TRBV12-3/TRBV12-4,CASSFLPYRGQFF
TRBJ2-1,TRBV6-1,CASSSLKRGSYNEQFF
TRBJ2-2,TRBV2,CASRGWTVAGGRSNTGELFF
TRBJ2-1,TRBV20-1,CSAQILAGGAEQFF
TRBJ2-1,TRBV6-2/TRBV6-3,CASTPRRGSSYNEQFF
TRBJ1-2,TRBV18,CASSPSPGEDYGYTF
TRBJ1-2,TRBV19,CASNDRDPRDYGYTF
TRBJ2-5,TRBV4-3,CASSQDLPLGTQYF
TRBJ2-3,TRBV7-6,CASSLSGYTDTQYF
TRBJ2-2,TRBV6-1,CSSSVVLNTGELFF
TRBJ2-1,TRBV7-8,CASSGMTGGHSYNEQFF
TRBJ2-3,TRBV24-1,CATRGDSTDTQYF
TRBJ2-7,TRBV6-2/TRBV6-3,CASSYHEGGWSYEQYF
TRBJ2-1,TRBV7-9,CASSLGTSGSSRHGEQFF
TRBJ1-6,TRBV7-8,CASSLGLGRGYSPLHF
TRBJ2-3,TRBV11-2,CASSYGGSMADTQYF
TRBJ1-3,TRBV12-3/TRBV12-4,CASSYFSGNTIYF
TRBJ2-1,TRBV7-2,CASSFPGRNEQFF
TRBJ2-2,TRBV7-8,CASSLQGIGTGELFF
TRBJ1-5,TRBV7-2,CASSNPGYPNQPQHF
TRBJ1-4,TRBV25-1,CASSVSNEMANEKLFF
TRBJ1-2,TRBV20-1,CSAPPATNYGYTF
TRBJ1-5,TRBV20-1,CSASRVRGPISQPQHF
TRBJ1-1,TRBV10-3,CAISETGGANTEAFF
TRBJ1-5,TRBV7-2,CASSQQPNQPQHF
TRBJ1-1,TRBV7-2,CASTPPPLRTEAFF
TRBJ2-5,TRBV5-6,CASSLRLDSIVRETQYF
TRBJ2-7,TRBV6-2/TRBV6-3,CASSRSGEQYF
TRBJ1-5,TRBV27,CASSLFFRQDSNQPQHF
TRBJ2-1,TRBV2,CASSRDRGNNNEQFF
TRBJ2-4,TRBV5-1,CASSLEGQWAIQYF